This T cell receptor beta chain was documented in a study of patients and donors after allogeneic stem cell transplantation. This clonotype was seen a handful of times. The CDR3 has 16 residues. The germline V gene has CDR1 DFQATT and CDR2 SNEGSKA (reference sequence). Trimming took 6 bases from V and 2 from J; bases not matched to a gene: 11. In TCRdb, the RT-PCR reads were re-called with MiXCR into one record per CDR3 protein. The sample lists 150,000 or so distinct CDR3 sequences; roughly 24% were seen once. This chain joins TRBV20-1 and TRBJ2-2; 8 nucleotides match TRBD1. This TCR was sampled from a human donor who was either an allogeneic HSCT recipient or a stem cell or donor lymphocyte infusion donor (not recorded which). It is not recorded whose cells these are; they may come from a transplant donor. The sequenced sample was blood, either unsorted or a sorted T cell fraction (not recorded which). CDR3 region: CSAAGGQGRNTGELFF. CDR3 DNA sequence: TGCAGTGCAGCCGGCGGACAGGGACGAAACACCGGGGAGCTGTTTTTT.